A selection of T cell receptor beta chains follows, all from one sample in a study of shared clonotypes between healthy human individuals. Profiled with immunoSEQ multiplex PCR; TCRdb holds only in-frame clones, not every one. This repertoire shows roughly 500,000 clones, less than 80% found once; its top ten account for around 13%. Sequenced input: PBMCs. The receptors here all came from a woman between 35 and 50 years old in good health. Some clones in this sample may be carry-over from other donors' samples. Each CDR3 is given with its conserved first and last residue. The order of the fields is J gene, V gene, CDR3 protein.

J: TRBJ2-7; V: TRBV11-2; CDR3: CASSLDRDYYEQYF
J: TRBJ1-4; V: TRBV6-5; CDR3: CASSQGQGNEKLFF
J: TRBJ1-2; V: TRBV18; CDR3: CASSPPGQFNYGYTF
J: TRBJ2-1; V: TRBV2; CDR3: CASSRGTGAYNEQFF
J: TRBJ2-1; V: TRBV28; CDR3: CASSFRPDNEQFF
J: TRBJ1-2; V: TRBV28; CDR3: CASSSRTYGYTF
J: TRBJ2-2; V: TRBV27; CDR3: CASSSRVGWTGELFF
J: TRBJ2-7; V: TRBV2; CDR3: CASRPGRDGGEQYF
J: TRBJ2-1; V: TRBV5-5; CDR3: CASSSLSGRAYNEQFF
J: TRBJ2-2; V: TRBV7-7; CDR3: CASSSTSGGTGELFF
J: TRBJ2-7; V: TRBV7-9; CDR3: CASSLEGRIYEQYF
J: TRBJ1-2; V: TRBV27; CDR3: CASRKPGQGNYGYTF
J: TRBJ1-3; V: TRBV18; CDR3: CASSVDRGQRNTIYF
J: TRBJ1-2; V: TRBV7-2; CDR3: CASSLAGTGRYGYTF
J: TRBJ2-2; V: TRBV6-1; CDR3: CASRGGLGSTGELFF
J: TRBJ1-2; V: TRBV4-1; CDR3: CASSQQKEGYGYTF
J: TRBJ2-7; V: TRBV10-3; CDR3: CAISEEGEQYF
J: TRBJ2-7; V: TRBV19; CDR3: CASSMTTGFEQYF
J: TRBJ1-5; V: TRBV19; CDR3: CASKGATRSNQPQHF
J: TRBJ2-2; V: TRBV6-1; CDR3: CASSSLDSVSGELFF
J: TRBJ1-1; V: TRBV6-1; CDR3: CASTWYTEAFF
J: TRBJ2-7; V: TRBV7-9; CDR3: CASSLIASGRYEQYF
J: TRBJ1-3; V: TRBV19; CDR3: CASSMEGSGNTIYF
J: TRBJ2-5; V: TRBV6-1; CDR3: CASSPGPYF
J: TRBJ2-2; V: TRBV10-3; CDR3: CAISRTGNGELFF
J: TRBJ2-5; V: TRBV7-9; CDR3: CASSLGGYLETQYF
J: TRBJ1-2; V: TRBV19; CDR3: CASSIPGLNYGYTF
J: TRBJ1-5; V: TRBV28; CDR3: CASRDRGQPQHF
J: TRBJ2-1; V: TRBV4-3; CDR3: CASSQTNNNEQFF
J: TRBJ2-1; V: TRBV7-9; CDR3: CASSPEGYLAVNNEQFF
J: TRBJ2-1; V: TRBV6-4; CDR3: CASSEGRDYNEQFF
J: TRBJ2-7; V: TRBV10-3; CDR3: CAITPGLEGYEQYF
J: TRBJ2-5; V: TRBV5-1; CDR3: CASSLGGRVGETQYF
J: TRBJ2-1; V: TRBV7-9; CDR3: CASSLVAGLGEQFF
J: TRBJ2-1; V: TRBV28; CDR3: CASSPHRGAYNEQFF
J: TRBJ2-1; V: TRBV10-2; CDR3: CASSESRTSGNSEQFF
J: TRBJ2-7; V: TRBV2; CDR3: CASSAGDYEQYF
J: TRBJ2-2; V: TRBV27; CDR3: CASSFITGELFF
J: TRBJ1-2; V: TRBV7-6; CDR3: CASSEGGVGYTF
J: TRBJ2-5; V: TRBV6-6; CDR3: CASSYTRQGAGETQYF
J: TRBJ2-4; V: TRBV28; CDR3: CASSLVGLAKNIQYF
J: TRBJ1-5; V: TRBV2; CDR3: CASSGQGYSNQPQHF
J: .; V: TRBV28; CDR3: CASGRPDFEQYF
J: TRBJ2-1; V: TRBV14; CDR3: CASSQGRNNEQFF